The text below deals with one T cell receptor (beta chain). The antigen remains undetermined. This entry comes from a study of blood T cells in healthy people across ages. Study results and limitations: Naive T cell percentage by flow cytometry tracked strongly with beta diversity.

Alongside a J-beta primer mix, a sample-barcoded 5' primer served in a second PCR lasting about 6 to 11 cycles. From the 5' RACE reads, TCRdb called clonotypes with MiXCR, one entry per CDR3 protein. The profile shows hundreds of thousands of distinct CDR3 sequences, more than 50% of them singletons. The source is a middle-aged man in good health. The source material was blood.

CDR3 in amino acids: CASWKSSYEQYF. The DNA of the CDR3 is TGTGCCAGTTGGAAGAGCTCCTACGAGCAGTACTTC. The V call is TRBV6-2 or TRBV6-3, the J call TRBJ2-7; D not resolved. Trimming left V 9 bases short and J 0 bases short, with 9 bases between. CDR1 is MNHEY and CDR2 is SVGEGT in the germline V gene. The CDR3 spans 12 residues.